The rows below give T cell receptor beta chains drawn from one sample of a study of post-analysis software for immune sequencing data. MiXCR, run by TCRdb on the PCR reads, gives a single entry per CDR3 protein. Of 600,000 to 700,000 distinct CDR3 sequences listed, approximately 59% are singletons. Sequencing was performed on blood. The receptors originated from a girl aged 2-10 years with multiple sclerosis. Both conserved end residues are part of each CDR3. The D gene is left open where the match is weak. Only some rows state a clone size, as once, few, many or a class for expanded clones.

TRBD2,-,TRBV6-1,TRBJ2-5,CASSGAAGGQETQYF,TGTGCCAGCAGCGGGGCAGCGGGGGGGCAAGAGACCCAGTACTTC
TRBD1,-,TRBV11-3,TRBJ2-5,CASSSPDGQGYETQYF,TGTGCCAGCAGCTCGCCAGACGGACAGGGTTACGAGACCCAGTACTTC
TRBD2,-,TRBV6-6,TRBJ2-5,CASSFTTGGLSETQYF,TGTGCCAGCAGTTTCACCACGGGGGGGCTTTCAGAGACCCAGTACTTC
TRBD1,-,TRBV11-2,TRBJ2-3,CASSTRGQGSTDTQYF,TGTGCCAGCAGCACTAGGGGGCAGGGGAGCACAGATACGCAGTATTTT
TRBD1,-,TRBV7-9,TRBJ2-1,CASSFMTGGRSGEQFF,TGTGCCAGCAGCTTTATGACAGGGGGCAGGTCAGGTGAGCAGTTCTTC
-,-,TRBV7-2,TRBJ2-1,CASSLGGQEQFF,TGTGCCAGCAGCTTAGGAGGGCAGGAGCAGTTCTTC
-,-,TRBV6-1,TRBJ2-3,CASSEEEDTQYF,TGTGCCAGCAGTGAAGAGGAGGATACGCAGTATTTT
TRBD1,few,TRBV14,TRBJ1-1,CASSPRPGTGANTEAFF,TGTGCCAGCAGCCCACGTCCCGGGACAGGGGCGAACACTGAAGCTTTCTTT
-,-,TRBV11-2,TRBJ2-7,CASSQAPVHEQYF,TGTGCCAGCAGTCAAGCCCCAGTCCACGAGCAGTACTTC
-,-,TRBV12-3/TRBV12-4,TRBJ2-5,CASSTVLGYQETQYF,TGTGCCAGCAGTACCGTACTAGGGTACCAAGAGACCCAGTACTTC
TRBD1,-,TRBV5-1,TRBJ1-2,CASRPAGTGDGYTF,TGCGCCAGCAGACCTGCCGGGACAGGGGATGGCTACACCTTC
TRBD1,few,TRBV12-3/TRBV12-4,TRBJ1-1,CASSFGDSHTEAFF,TGTGCCAGCAGTTTTGGGGACAGCCACACTGAAGCTTTCTTT
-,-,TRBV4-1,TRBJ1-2,CASSQDSGDYGYTF,TGCGCCAGCAGCCAAGATTCCGGGGACTATGGCTACACCTTC
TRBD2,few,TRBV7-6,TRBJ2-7,CASSLAGRERDEQYF,TGTGCCAGCAGCTTAGCAGGGCGGGAGAGGGACGAGCAGTACTTC
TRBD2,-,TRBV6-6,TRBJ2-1,CASSYGEGEGNEQCF,TGTGCCAGCAGTTATGGGGAGGGAGAGGGCAATGAGCAGTGCTTC
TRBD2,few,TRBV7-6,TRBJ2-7,CASSLLAGAYSEQYF,TGTGCCAGCAGCTTACTAGCGGGAGCCTATAGCGAGCAGTACTTC
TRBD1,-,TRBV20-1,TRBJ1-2,CSATSGTGGGYGYTF,TGCAGTGCTACTTCCGGGACAGGGGGAGGTTATGGCTACACCTTC
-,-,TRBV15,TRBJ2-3,CATSRDVDTQYF,TGTGCCACCAGCAGAGATGTAGATACGCAGTATTTT
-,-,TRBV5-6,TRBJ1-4,CASSKGRYNEKLFF,TGTGCCAGCAGTAAGGGGAGATATAATGAAAAACTGTTTTTT
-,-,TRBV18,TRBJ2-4,CASSATTGLQNIQYF,TGTGCCAGCTCAGCCACCACAGGTCTTCAGAACATTCAGTACTTC
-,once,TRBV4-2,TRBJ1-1,CASSQDLFRDEAFF,TGTGCCAGCAGCCAAGATCTATTCAGGGATGAAGCTTTCTTT
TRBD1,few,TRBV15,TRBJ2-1,CATSYPGTDTYNEQFF,TGTGCCACCAGCTACCCCGGGACAGACACGTACAATGAGCAGTTCTTC
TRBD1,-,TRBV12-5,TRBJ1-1,CASGFALAGGNTEAFF,TGTGCTAGTGGTTTCGCCCTAGCAGGGGGGAACACTGAAGCTTTCTTT
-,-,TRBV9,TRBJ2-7,CASSGTGDSSYEQYF,TGTGCCAGCAGCGGAACTGGAGACTCTTCCTACGAGCAGTACTTC
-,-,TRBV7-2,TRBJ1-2,CASSLARGLSYGYTF,TGTGCCAGCAGCTTAGCTCGGGGGCTCAGCTATGGCTACACCTTC
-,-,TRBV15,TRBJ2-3,CATSRGGWARGRTDTQYF,TGTGCCACCAGCAGAGGGGGGTGGGCGCGGGGCCGCACAGATACGCAGTATTTT
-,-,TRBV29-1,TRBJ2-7,CSVEDPDSSYEQYF,TGCAGCGTTGAAGATCCGGACAGCAGTTACGAGCAGTACTTC
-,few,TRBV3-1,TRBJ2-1,CASSQEGATEQFF,TGTGCCAGCAGCCAAGAGGGAGCTACTGAGCAGTTCTTC
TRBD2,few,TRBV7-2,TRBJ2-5,CAGRPAGAETQYF,TGTGCCGGTCGGCCAGCGGGGGCGGAGACCCAGTACTTC
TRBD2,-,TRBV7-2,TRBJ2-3,CASSLRRGGGDTQYF,TGTGCCAGCAGCTTAAGGCGGGGGGGCGGAGATACGCAGTATTTT
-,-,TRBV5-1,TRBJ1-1,CASSLDWTGMGANTEAFF,TGCGCCAGCAGCTTGGATTGGACCGGGATGGGGGCGAACACTGAAGCTTTCTTT
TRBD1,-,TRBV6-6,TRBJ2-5,CASSRQGKQETQYF,TGTGCCAGCAGTCGACAGGGGAAACAAGAGACCCAGTACTTC
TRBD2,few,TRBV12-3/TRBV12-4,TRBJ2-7,CASSFPLGTSGIHEQYF,TGTGCCAGCAGTTTCCCTCTCGGGACTAGCGGGATCCACGAGCAGTACTTC
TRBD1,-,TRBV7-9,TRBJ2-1,CTSSLQGINEQFF,TGTACCAGCAGCTTACAGGGGATAAATGAGCAGTTCTTC
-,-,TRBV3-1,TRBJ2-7,CASSQATPYEQYF,TGTGCCAGCAGCCAAGCGACCCCCTACGAGCAGTACTTC
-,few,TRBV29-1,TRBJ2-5,CSVEEGQFQETQYF,TGCAGCGTTGAAGAAGGACAGTTCCAAGAGACCCAGTACTTC
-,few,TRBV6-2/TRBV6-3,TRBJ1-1,CASSYRGGINTEAFF,TGTGCCAGCAGTTACCGGGGAGGGATAAACACTGAAGCTTTCTTT
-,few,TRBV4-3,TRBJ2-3,CASSQDPVGLLLTDTQYF,TGCGCCAGCAGCCAAGATCCCGTGGGACTTCTACTCACAGATACGCAGTATTTT
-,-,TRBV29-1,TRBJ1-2,CSVDGRNPRGYTF,TGCAGCGTTGATGGCCGTAATCCACGTGGCTACACCTTC
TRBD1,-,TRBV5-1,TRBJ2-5,CASSLGPGTGEETQYF,TGCGCCAGCAGCTTGGGCCCCGGGACAGGAGAAGAGACCCAGTACTTC
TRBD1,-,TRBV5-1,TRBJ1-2,CASSSGQGGPFGYTF,TGCGCCAGCAGCTCCGGACAGGGAGGACCCTTTGGCTACACCTTC
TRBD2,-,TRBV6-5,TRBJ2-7,CASSYSFLAGGRAYEQYF,TGTGCCAGCAGTTACTCGTTCCTAGCGGGAGGCAGGGCCTACGAGCAGTACTTC
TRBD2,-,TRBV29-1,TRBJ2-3,CSVRTSGGADTQYF,TGCAGCGTACGGACTAGCGGGGGTGCAGATACGCAGTATTTT
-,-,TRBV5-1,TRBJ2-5,CASSSRLTGAGETQYF,TGCGCCAGCAGCTCCCGACTAACGGGGGCCGGGGAGACCCAGTACTTC
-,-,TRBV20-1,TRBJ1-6,CSARDQPGSPLHF,TGCAGTGCTAGAGATCAGCCCGGTTCACCCCTCCACTTT
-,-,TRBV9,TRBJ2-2,CASSVTGTGELFF,TGTGCCAGCAGCGTAACGGGGACCGGGGAGCTGTTTTTT
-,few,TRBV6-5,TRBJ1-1,CASSYGSGGLEAFF,TGTGCCAGCAGTTACGGGTCGGGAGGCCTTGAAGCTTTCTTT
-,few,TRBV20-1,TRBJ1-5,CSAQGGLNQPQHF,TGCAGTGCTCAAGGAGGTCTCAATCAGCCCCAGCATTTT
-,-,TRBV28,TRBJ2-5,CASRAPRAQYF,TGTGCCAGCAGGGCTCCTAGAGCCCAGTACTTC
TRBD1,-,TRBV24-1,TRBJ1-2,CATSDLPPGQGTGYTF,TGTGCCACCAGTGATTTACCCCCGGGACAGGGTACAGGCTACACCTTC
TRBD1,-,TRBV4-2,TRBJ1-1,CASRTDRAGNAEAFF,TGTGCCAGCAGAACCGACAGGGCCGGAAACGCTGAAGCTTTCTTT
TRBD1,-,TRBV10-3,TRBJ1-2,CAISEGQGVDYGYTF,TGTGCCATCAGTGAGGGGCAGGGGGTTGATTATGGCTACACCTTC
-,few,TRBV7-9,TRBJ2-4,CASSSEPGIINIQYF,TGTGCCAGCAGCTCGGAACCCGGGATCATAAACATTCAGTACTTC
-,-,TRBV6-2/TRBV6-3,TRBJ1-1,CASREVGGVGTEAFF,TGTGCCAGCAGGGAGGTGGGGGGAGTCGGGACTGAAGCTTTCTTT
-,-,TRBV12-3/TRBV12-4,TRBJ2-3,CASRPRADTQYF,TGTGCCAGCAGGCCTCGAGCAGATACGCAGTATTTT
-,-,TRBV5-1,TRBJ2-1,CASRRDLESSEQFF,TGCGCCAGTCGCCGGGACCTAGAATCTAGTGAGCAGTTCTTC
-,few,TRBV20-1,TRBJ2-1,CSARRAGSYNEQFF,TGCAGTGCTAGAAGGGCGGGCTCCTACAATGAGCAGTTCTTC
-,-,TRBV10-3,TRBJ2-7,CAISESGDGHYEQYF,TGTGCCATCAGTGAGTCGGGAGACGGGCACTACGAGCAGTACTTC